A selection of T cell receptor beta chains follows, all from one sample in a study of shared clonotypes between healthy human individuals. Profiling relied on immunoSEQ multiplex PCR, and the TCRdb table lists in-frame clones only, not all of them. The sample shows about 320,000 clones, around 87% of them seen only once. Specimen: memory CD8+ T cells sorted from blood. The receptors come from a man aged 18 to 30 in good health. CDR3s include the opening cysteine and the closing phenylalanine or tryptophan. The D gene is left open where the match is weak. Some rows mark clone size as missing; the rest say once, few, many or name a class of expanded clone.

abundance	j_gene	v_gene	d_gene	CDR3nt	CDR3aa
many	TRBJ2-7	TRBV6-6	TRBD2	TGTGCCAGCAGCTTGGGTTGGGGAGGGGAGTACTTC	CASSLGWGGEYF
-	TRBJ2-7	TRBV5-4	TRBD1	TGTGCCAGCAGCTCCGAAGGGACAGGGATCTCCTACGAGCAGTACTTC	CASSSEGTGISYEQYF
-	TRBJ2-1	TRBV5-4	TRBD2	TGTGCCAGCAGCCTGACGGGAGGGCCCTCGGAGCAGTTCTTC	CASSLTGGPSEQFF
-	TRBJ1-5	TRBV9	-	TGTGCCAGCAGCGAGACAGTTAGCAATCAGCCCCAGCATTTT	CASSETVSNQPQHF
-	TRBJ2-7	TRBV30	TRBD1	TGTGCCTACCGGGACCGGGACAGGGGGTACGAGCAGTACTTC	CAYRDRDRGYEQYF
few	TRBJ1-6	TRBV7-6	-	TGTGCCAGCAGCTTAGCGCTAGCAAGACCACCCCTCCACTTT	CASSLALARPPLHF
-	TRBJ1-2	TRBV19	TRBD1	TGTGCCAGTAGTATCTTATCTGGAACAGGGGTCTATGGCTACACCTTC	CASSILSGTGVYGYTF
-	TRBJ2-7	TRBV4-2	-	TGTGCCAGCAGCCAAGAGGGCTACGAGCAGTACTTC	CASSQEGYEQYF
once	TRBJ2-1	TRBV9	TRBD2	TGTGCCAGCAGCGTACTAGCGGGGGGCGGTGAGCAGTTCTTC	CASSVLAGGGEQFF
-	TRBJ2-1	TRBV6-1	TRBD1	TGTGCCAGCAGTGAAGCGGGACAGGGGGCAGATGAGCAGTTCTTC	CASSEAGQGADEQFF
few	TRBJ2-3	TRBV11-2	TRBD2	TGTGCCAGCAGCTTCGGGGGGGCCGGAGATACGCAGTATTTT	CASSFGGAGDTQYF
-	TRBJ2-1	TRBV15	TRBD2	TGTGCCACCAGCAGAGAAGCGGGATGGGATCATGAGCAGTTCTTC	CATSREAGWDHEQFF
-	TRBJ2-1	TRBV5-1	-	TGCGCCAGCAGCTTGGACCTGTACAATGAGCAGTTCTTC	CASSLDLYNEQFF
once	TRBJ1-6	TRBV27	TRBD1	TGTGCCAGCAGTTTGGGACAGGGGTACCGTTCACCCCTCCACTTT	CASSLGQGYRSPLHF
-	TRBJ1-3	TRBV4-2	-	TGTGCCAGCAGCCAAGAGGCCCTCGGAAACACCATATATTTT	CASSQEALGNTIYF
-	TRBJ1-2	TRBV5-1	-	TGCGCCAGCAGCTTGGCCCCGAACTATGGCTACACCTTC	CASSLAPNYGYTF
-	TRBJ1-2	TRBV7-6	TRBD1	TGTGCCAGCAGCTCCACTCGGACAGGGGGAAGTGGCTACACCTTC	CASSSTRTGGSGYTF
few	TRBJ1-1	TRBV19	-	TGTGCCAGTAGGGCCGAGACGATCACTGAAGCTTTCTTT	CASRAETITEAFF
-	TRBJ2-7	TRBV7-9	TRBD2	TGTGCCAGCAGCTTACCACGCGGGGCGGGGGAAACTTTCGACGAGCAGTACTTC	CASSLPRGAGETFDEQYF
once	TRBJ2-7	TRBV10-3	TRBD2	TGTGCCATCAGTGATCGACTAGCATACTACGAGCAGTACTTC	CAISDRLAYYEQYF
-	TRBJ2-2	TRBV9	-	TGTGCCAGCAGCCCATCTGGGAGGGGGGAGCTGTTTTTT	CASSPSGRGELFF
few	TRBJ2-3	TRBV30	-	TGTGCCTGGAGTGACCTTCCGGGGCTGGGAGATACGCAGTATTTT	CAWSDLPGLGDTQYF
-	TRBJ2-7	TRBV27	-	TGTGCCAGCAGTTTGGGAGATTCCTACGAGCAGTACTTC	CASSLGDSYEQYF
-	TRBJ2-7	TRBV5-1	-	TGCGCCAGCAGCTGTGGTGGGGAAATCTGCGAGCAGTACTTC	CASSCGGEICEQYF
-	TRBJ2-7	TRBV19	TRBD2	TGTGCCAGTAGTACCACACTAGCGGGGGGGCCGTCCTACGAGCAGTACTTC	CASSTTLAGGPSYEQYF
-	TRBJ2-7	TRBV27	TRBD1	TGTGCCAGCAGTTGGGGACAGGGGGCGGCCGAGCAGTACTTC	CASSWGQGAAEQYF